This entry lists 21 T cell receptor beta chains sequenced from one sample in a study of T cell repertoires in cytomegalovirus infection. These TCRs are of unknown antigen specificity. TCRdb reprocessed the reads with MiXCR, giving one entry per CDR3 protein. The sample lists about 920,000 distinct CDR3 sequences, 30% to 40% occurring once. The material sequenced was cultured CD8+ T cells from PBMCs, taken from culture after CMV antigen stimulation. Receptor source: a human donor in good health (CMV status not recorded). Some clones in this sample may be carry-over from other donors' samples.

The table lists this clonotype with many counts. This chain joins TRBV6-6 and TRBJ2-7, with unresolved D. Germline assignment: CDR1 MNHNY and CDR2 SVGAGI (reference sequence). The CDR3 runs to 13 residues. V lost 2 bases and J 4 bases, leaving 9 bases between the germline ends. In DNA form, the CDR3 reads TGTGCCAGCAGTTACCTGTATAGTTACGAGCAGTACGTC. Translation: CASSYLYSYEQYV.

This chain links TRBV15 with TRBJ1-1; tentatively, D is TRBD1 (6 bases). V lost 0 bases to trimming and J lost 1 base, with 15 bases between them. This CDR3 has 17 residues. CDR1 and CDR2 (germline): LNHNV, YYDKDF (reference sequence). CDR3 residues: CATSRDVQGRGNTEAFF. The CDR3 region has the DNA TGTGCCACCAGCAGAGATGTGCAGGGGAGGGGGAACACTGAAGCTTTCTTT.

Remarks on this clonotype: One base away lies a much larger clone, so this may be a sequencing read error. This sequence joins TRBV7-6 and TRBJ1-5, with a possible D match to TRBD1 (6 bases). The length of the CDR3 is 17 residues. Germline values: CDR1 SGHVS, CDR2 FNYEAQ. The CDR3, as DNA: TGTGTCAGCAGCCTCGGGGCTCAGGGGCATAGCAATCAGCCCCAGCATTTT. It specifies CVSSLGAQGHSNQPQHF.

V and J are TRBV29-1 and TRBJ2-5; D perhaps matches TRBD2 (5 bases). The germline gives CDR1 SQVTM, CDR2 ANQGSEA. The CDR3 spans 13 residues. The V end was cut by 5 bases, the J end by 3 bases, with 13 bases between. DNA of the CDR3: TGCAGCGTTCTGGGTGGGGAGAAAGAGACCCAGTACTTC. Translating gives CSVLGGEKETQYF.

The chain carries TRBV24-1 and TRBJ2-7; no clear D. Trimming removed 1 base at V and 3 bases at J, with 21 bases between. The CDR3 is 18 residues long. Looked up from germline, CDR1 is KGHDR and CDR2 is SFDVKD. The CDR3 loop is CATSDLTRSDTNFYEQYF. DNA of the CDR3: TGTGCCACCAGTGATTTAACGCGTTCAGACACGAACTTCTACGAGCAGTACTTC.

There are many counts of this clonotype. The CDR3 spells CASSTSRELAEKLFF. DNA of the CDR3: TGTGCCAGCAGCACCTCCAGGGAACTTGCCGAAAAACTGTTTTTT. The chain joins TRBV7-2 to TRBJ1-4; tentatively, D is TRBD1 (5 bases). CDR1 and CDR2 from the germline V gene are SGHTA and FQGNSA. Deletions cut 5 bases from V and 8 bases from J, with 18 bases between. There are 15 residues in the CDR3.

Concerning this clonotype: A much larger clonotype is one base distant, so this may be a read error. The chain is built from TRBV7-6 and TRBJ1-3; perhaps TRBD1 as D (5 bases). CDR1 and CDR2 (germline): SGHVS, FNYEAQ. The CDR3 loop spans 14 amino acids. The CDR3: CVSSPGPVGNTIYF. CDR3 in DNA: TGTGTCAGCAGCCCGGGACCTGTGGGAAACACCATATATTTT.

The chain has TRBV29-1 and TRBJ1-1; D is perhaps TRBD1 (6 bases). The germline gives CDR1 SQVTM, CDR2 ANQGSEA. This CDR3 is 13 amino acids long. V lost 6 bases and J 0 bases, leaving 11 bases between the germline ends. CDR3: CSVDQGLNTEAFF. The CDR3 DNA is TGCAGCGTGGATCAGGGGTTGAACACTGAAGCTTTCTTT.

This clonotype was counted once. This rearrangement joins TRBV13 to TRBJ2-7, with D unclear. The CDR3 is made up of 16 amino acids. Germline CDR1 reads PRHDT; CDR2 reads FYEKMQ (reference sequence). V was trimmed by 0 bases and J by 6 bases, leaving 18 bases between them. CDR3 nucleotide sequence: TGTGCCAGCAGCTTAGGCCTAATGAACAGCAGGAGCGAGCAGTACTTC. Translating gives CASSLGLMNSRSEQYF.

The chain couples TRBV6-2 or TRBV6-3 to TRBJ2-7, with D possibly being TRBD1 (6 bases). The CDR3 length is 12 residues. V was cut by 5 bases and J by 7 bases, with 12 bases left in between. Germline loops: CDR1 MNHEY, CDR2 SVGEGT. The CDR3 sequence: CASSTGLREQYV. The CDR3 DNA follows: TGTGCCAGCAGTACAGGGCTAAGGGAGCAGTACGTC.

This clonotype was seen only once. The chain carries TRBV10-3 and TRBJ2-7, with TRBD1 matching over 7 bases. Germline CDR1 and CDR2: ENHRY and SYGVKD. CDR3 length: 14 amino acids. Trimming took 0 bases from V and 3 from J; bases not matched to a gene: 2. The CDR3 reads CAISESGGSYEQYV. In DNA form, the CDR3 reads TGTGCCATCAGTGAGTCAGGGGGCAGCTACGAGCAGTACGTC.

The CDR3 DNA reads TGTGCCAGTAGTATTGCGGTAGGGACCTATGGCTACACCTTC. Its protein product is CASSIAVGTYGYTF. This chain links TRBV19 with TRBJ1-2, with D perhaps TRBD1 (5 bases). Looked up from germline, CDR1 is LNHDA and CDR2 is SQIVND (reference sequence). This CDR3 comprises 14 residues. V was clipped by 3 bases and J by 4 bases, with 12 bases between them.

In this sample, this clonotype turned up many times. As DNA, the CDR3 is TGTGCCAGCAGTATAGGACAGTACTACGAGCAGTACGTC. This translates into CASSIGQYYEQYV. V usage is TRBV7-2 and J usage is TRBJ2-7, with a possible D match to TRBD1 (6 bases). This CDR3 contains 13 residues. CDR1 and CDR2 from the germline V gene are SGHTA and FQGNSA. Trimming removed 6 bases from V and 3 bases from J, with 12 bases in between.

CDR3 sequence reads: CASTPRGSITDTQYF. The CDR3 DNA reads TGTGCCAGCACCCCGCGGGGTAGCATTACAGATACGCAGTATTTT. The rearrangement uses TRBV5-6 and TRBJ2-3; possibly TRBD2 for D (6 bases). The CDR3 loop spans 15 amino acids. Germline V gene lookup returns CDR1 SGHDT and CDR2 YYEEEE. Trimming pared 6 bases from V and 3 bases from J, leaving 17 bases between. The full variable domain, completed using reference TRBV5-6 and TRBJ2-3, is DAGVTQSPTHLIKTRGQQVTLRCSPKSGHDTVSWYQQALGQGPQFIFQYYEEEERQRGNFPDRFSGHQFPNYSSELNVNALLLGDSALYLCASTPRGSITDTQYFGPGTRLTVL.

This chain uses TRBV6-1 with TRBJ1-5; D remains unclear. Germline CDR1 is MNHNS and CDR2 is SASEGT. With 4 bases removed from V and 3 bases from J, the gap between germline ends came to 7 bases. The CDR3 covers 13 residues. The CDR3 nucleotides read TGTGCCAGCAGTGCGGAAGACAATCAGCCCCAGCATTTT. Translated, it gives CASSAEDNQPQHF.

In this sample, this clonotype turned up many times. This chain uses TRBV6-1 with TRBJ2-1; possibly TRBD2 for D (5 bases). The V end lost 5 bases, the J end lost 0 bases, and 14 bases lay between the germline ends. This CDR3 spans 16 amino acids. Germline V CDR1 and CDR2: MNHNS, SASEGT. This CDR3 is CASSSHTRSSYNEQFF. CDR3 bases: TGTGCCAGCAGTTCCCACACTAGGAGCTCCTACAATGAGCAGTTCTTC.

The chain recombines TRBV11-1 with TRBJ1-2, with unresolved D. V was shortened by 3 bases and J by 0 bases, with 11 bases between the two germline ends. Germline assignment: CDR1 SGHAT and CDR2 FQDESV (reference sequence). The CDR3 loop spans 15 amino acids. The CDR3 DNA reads TGTGCCAGCAGCTTTGGGAAGACTCCTAACTATGGCTACACCTTC. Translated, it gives CASSFGKTPNYGYTF. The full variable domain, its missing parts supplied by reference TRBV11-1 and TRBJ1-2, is EAEVAQSPRYKITEKSQAVAFWCDPISGHATLYWYRQILGQGPELLVQFQDESVVDDSQLPKDRFSAERLKGVDSTLKIQPAELGDSAMYLCASSFGKTPNYGYTFGSGTRLTVV.

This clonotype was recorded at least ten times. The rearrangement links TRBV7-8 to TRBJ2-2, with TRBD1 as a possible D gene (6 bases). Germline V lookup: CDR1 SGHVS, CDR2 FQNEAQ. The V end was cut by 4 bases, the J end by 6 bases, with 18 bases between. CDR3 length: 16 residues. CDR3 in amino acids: CASSSVWVGAAGELFF. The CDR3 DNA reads TGTGCCAGCAGCTCCGTCTGGGTGGGGGCAGCCGGGGAGCTGTTTTTT.

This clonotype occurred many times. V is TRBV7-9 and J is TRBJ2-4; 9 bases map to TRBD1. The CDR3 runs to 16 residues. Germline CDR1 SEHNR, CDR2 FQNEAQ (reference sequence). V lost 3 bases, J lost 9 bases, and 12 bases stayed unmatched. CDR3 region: CASSFATGTGNPIQYF. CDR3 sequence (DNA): TGTGCCAGCAGCTTCGCCACAGGGACAGGGAATCCCATTCAGTACTTC.

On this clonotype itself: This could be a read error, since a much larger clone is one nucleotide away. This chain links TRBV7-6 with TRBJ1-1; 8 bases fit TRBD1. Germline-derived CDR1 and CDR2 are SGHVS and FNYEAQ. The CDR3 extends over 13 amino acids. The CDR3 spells CVSSDSGTGEAFF. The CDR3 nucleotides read TGTGTCAGCAGCGACTCCGGGACAGGTGAAGCTTTCTTT. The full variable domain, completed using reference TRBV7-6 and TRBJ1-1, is GAGVSQSPRYKVTKRGQDVALRCDPISGHVSLYWYRQALGQGPEFLTYFNYEAQQDKSGLPNDRFSAERPEGSISTLTIQRTEQRDSAMYRCVSSDSGTGEAFFGQGTRLTVV.

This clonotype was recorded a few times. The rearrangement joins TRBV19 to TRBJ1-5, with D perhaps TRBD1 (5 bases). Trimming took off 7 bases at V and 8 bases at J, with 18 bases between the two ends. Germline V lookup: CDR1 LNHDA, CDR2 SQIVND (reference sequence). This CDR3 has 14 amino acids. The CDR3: CASTQEGSPEPQHF. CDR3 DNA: TGTGCCAGTACCCAAGAGGGGTCGCCGGAGCCCCAGCATTTT.